This entry lists 20 T cell receptor beta chains sequenced from one sample in a study of CD8 T cells in Susac syndrome (dated by TCRdb to between 2019 and 2020). The library was obtained by the immunoSEQ multiplex PCR assay. RNA was extracted with the RNeasy kit and roughly 0.5 to 1 ug was reverse transcribed using random hexamers. The public reads were quality trimmed at Q25 with fastp and then assembled into clones with MiXCR by TCRdb, keeping productive beta chains. All rows with the same CDR3 protein become a single entry with the most common DNA and genes. This sample lists about 190,000 distinct CDR3 sequences; around 95% were detected once. 0.098% of the sample is taken by the ten largest. Sequenced material: CD4+ T cells from PBMCs. The origin of the receptors is a human donor with Susac syndrome.

This clonotype appeared a single time. The chain joins TRBV11-3 to TRBJ2-1, with 8 nucleotides matching TRBD1. This CDR3 contains 15 residues. J was trimmed by 6 bases and V by 5 bases; bases with no gene match: 9. Germline lookup yields CDR1 SGHNT and CDR2 YENEEA. CDR3 nucleotides: TGTGCCAGCAGCCCAGGACAGGGATACGGCAATGAGCAGTTCTTC. It yields the protein CASSPGQGYGNEQFF.

This clonotype showed up just once. The rearrangement uses TRBV12-3 or TRBV12-4 and TRBJ1-1; 7 bases align to TRBD1. Trimming cost V 6 bases and J 1 base; bases outside gene matches: 11. This CDR3 has 16 amino acids. The CDR3 DNA sequence: TGTGCCAGCAGATCAACAGGGGTGGTTCGGAACACTGAAGCTTTCTTT. Translated, it gives CASRSTGVVRNTEAFF.

The genes are TRBV7-2 and TRBJ2-5; TRBD1 agrees at 8 bases. The CDR3 is 13 residues long. Germline V gene sequence: CDR1 SGHTA, CDR2 FQGNSA. V gave up 7 bases and J gave up 5 bases; unmatched junction bases: 6. CDR3 protein: CASNQGAWETQYF. As DNA, the CDR3 is TGTGCCAGCAACCAGGGGGCTTGGGAGACCCAGTACTTC.

The chain recombines TRBV29-1 with TRBJ1-4; 9 bases agree with TRBD1. Germline trimming cut 7 bases from V and 7 bases from J; bases unmatched to any gene: 7. Germline loops: CDR1 SQVTM, CDR2 ANQGSEA. This CDR3 contains 13 residues. CDR3 protein: CSAAGTGFEKLFF. The DNA of the CDR3 is TGCAGCGCGGCCGGGACAGGGTTTGAAAAACTGTTTTTT.

In DNA, the CDR3 is TGTGCCACCAGTGATCCGTACCAAGAGACCCAGTACTTC. Residues: CATSDPYQETQYF. The chain links TRBV24-1 to TRBJ2-5; D is ambiguous. V lost 3 bases, J lost 0 bases, and 4 bases lay in between. The germline V gene encodes CDR1 KGHDR and CDR2 SFDVKD. The CDR3 totals 13 residues.

The chain recombines TRBV7-3 with TRBJ2-3, with D hard to call. V lost 4 bases and J 0 bases, leaving 8 bases between the germline ends. This CDR3 spans 14 amino acids. The germline CDR1 and CDR2 sequences are SGHTA and FQGTGA. The CDR3 DNA sequence: TGTGCCAGCAGCTACACTCACAGCACAGATACGCAGTATTTT. The encoded protein is CASSYTHSTDTQYF. Looking up the rest from reference TRBV7-3 and TRBJ2-3 gives the full variable domain: GAGVSQTPSNKVTEKGKYVELRCDPISGHTALYWYRQSLGQGPEFLIYFQGTGAADDSGLPNDRFFAVRPEGSVSTLKIQRTERGDSAVYLCASSYTHSTDTQYFGPGTRLTVL.

V usage is TRBV4-1 and J usage is TRBJ2-7; unclear D gene. V lost 5 bases to trimming and J lost 4 bases, with 12 bases between them. The CDR3 covers 13 residues. The germline CDR1 and CDR2 sequences are MGHRA and YSYEKL. The CDR3 sequence: CASSYSPGYEQYF. The CDR3 coding sequence is TGCGCCAGCAGCTACTCCCCCGGATACGAGCAGTACTTC.

This chain links TRBV28 with TRBJ2-1; 7 nucleotides align to TRBD1. This CDR3 region has 15 residues. Trimming at V came to 5 bases and at J to 6 bases, leaving 10 bases not matched to a gene. Germline CDR1 is MDHEN and CDR2 is SYDVKM. As DNA, the CDR3 is TGTGCCAGCAGTCCCCAGGACAGGAGAATCAATGAGCAGTTCTTC. Translating gives CASSPQDRRINEQFF. The complete variable domain, with remaining parts taken from reference TRBV28 and TRBJ2-1, reads DVKVTQSSRYLVKRTGEKVFLECVQDMDHENMFWYRQDPGLGLRLIYFSYDVKMKEKGDIPEGYSVSREKKERFSLILESASTNQTSMYLCASSPQDRRINEQFFGPGTRLTVL.

The V call is TRBV4-3, the J call TRBJ2-3; 8 bases align to TRBD2. Germline CDR1 reads LGHNA; CDR2 reads YSLEER. The V gene end was trimmed by 0 bases and the J gene end by 5 bases; junction bases not matched to a gene: 7. The CDR3 is 16 residues long. The CDR3 sequence: CASSQDGAGGLDTQYF. In DNA, the CDR3 is TGCGCCAGCAGCCAAGACGGGGCGGGGGGATTAGATACGCAGTATTTT.

V is TRBV5-1 and J is TRBJ2-7, with D possibly being TRBD1 (6 bases). CDR3 length: 12 amino acids. The V gene lost 4 bases and the J gene lost 3 bases, with 8 bases spanning the gap. Germline V gene data show CDR1 as SGHRS and CDR2 as YFSETQ. The CDR3 coding sequence is TGCGCCAGCAGCCGGGACAACTACGAGCAGTACTTC. This codes for CASSRDNYEQYF.

For this clonotype: One end of the junction varies from germline; a read error may be responsible. The genes are TRBV7-7 and TRBJ2-2; possible D gene TRBD1, 5 bases. The CDR3 extends over 15 amino acids. Per the germline V gene, CDR1 is SSHAT and CDR2 is FNYEAQ (reference sequence). The CDR3 is CASSPSQGNTGELFF. The CDR3 region has the DNA TGTGCTAGCAGCCCATCCCAGGGGAACACCGGGGAGCTGTTTTTT. The whole variable domain, filled in from reference TRBV7-7 and TRBJ2-2, reads GAGVSQSPRYKVTKRGQDVTLRCDPISSHATLYWYQQALGQGPEFLTYFNYEAQPDKSGLPSDRFSAERPEGSISTLTIQRTEQRDSAMYRCASSPSQGNTGELFFGEGSRLTVL.

V usage is TRBV3-1 and J usage is TRBJ2-5; D might be TRBD2 (6 bases). The V end was cut by 0 bases, the J end by 2 bases, with 10 bases between. Germline CDR1 and CDR2: LGHDT and YNNKEL (reference sequence). The CDR3 totals 15 residues. CDR3 sequence reads: CASSQDGGGQETQYF. The CDR3 region has the DNA TGTGCCAGCAGCCAAGATGGGGGAGGACAAGAGACCCAGTACTTC.

The V and J genes are TRBV6-5 and TRBJ2-7, with D perhaps matching TRBD2 (7 bases). Germline loops: CDR1 MNHEY, CDR2 SVGAGI. V lost 4 bases to trimming and J lost 7 bases, with 17 bases between them. The CDR3 covers 14 residues. As DNA, the CDR3 is TGTGCCAGCAGTTGGGGGGGGCGCCCAGGGGAGCAGTACTTC. It yields the protein CASSWGGRPGEQYF.

The genes are TRBV7-9 and TRBJ2-3; possibly TRBD2 for D (8 bases). From germline, CDR1 is SEHNR and CDR2 FQNEAQ (reference sequence). The CDR3 has 19 residues. With 3 bases removed from V and 4 bases from J, the gap between germline ends came to 26 bases. As DNA, the CDR3 is TGTGCCAGCAGCTTTTTTGCCCTAACTAGCGGAGGGGGCTCAGATACGCAGTATTTT. It specifies CASSFFALTSGGGSDTQYF.

The genes are TRBV12-3 or TRBV12-4 and TRBJ1-2; 7 nucleotides align to TRBD1. The CDR3 has 14 residues. V dropped 6 bases and J dropped 5; count of bases not matched to a gene: 9. CDR3 sequence: CASSPGQEYYGYTF. The DNA for the CDR3 is TGTGCCAGCAGCCCCGGACAGGAGTATTATGGCTACACCTTC.

This sequence joins TRBV7-8 and TRBJ2-7; 7 positions agree with TRBD1. The CDR3 is made up of 15 amino acids. V lost 5 bases and J lost 0; bases outside the gene matches: 7. Germline CDR1 reads SGHVS; CDR2 reads FQNEAQ. The CDR3 DNA reads TGTGCCAGCAGCCCCCCGGGACAGACCTCCTACGAGCAGTACTTC. It encodes CASSPPGQTSYEQYF.

This chain uses TRBV9 with TRBJ2-1; TRBD2 agrees at 11 bases. Per the germline V gene, CDR1 is SGDLS and CDR2 is YYNGEE. The V segment lost 4 bases and the J segment 4 bases; nucleotides outside the gene matches: 4. The length of the CDR3 is 15 residues. Here the CDR3 reads CASSSGLADYNEQFF. CDR3 bases: TGTGCCAGCAGCTCGGGACTAGCGGATTACAATGAGCAGTTCTTC.

The chain joins TRBV9 to TRBJ2-5; D gene uncertain. The CDR3 loop spans 14 amino acids. Germline-derived CDR1 and CDR2 are SGDLS and YYNGEE. V gave up 0 bases and J gave up 1 base, with 7 bases separating them. The CDR3 here is CASSVGNAQETQYF. CDR3 coding DNA: TGTGCCAGCAGCGTAGGCAACGCCCAAGAGACCCAGTACTTC.

The chain employs TRBV5-1 and TRBJ2-5; tentatively, D is TRBD1 or TRBD2 (5 bases each). Trimming shortened V by 1 base and J by 1 base, and 14 bases separated the two germline ends. Germline CDR1 and CDR2: SGHRS and YFSETQ. CDR3 length: 16 residues. Here the CDR3 reads CASSLYGIGVQETQYF. The CDR3, as DNA: TGCGCCAGCAGCTTGTACGGGATAGGGGTCCAAGAGACCCAGTACTTC.

The count of this clonotype is one. The chain is built from TRBV9 and TRBJ1-1, with a possible D match to TRBD1 (5 bases). Per germline, CDR1 SGDLS and CDR2 YYNGEE. CDR3 length: 14 residues. V was cut by 0 bases and J by 3 bases, with 9 bases left in between. The CDR3 DNA sequence: TGTGCCAGCAGCGTAGCCGTGGGGGACACTGAAGCTTTCTTT. Its translation is CASSVAVGDTEAFF.